This TCR beta chain was sequenced during a study of tumor and adjacent non-tumor tissue in lung cancer. Background on the study: There were some 12 adenocarcinoma, a couple of squamous cell carcinoma and 1 small cell lung cancer cases. Overall study findings and caveats: Patients with more diverse tumor TCRs had worse survival.

As to this clonotype: Its target is unknown. Compared with germline, one end of the junction differs, possibly owing to a read error.

No cell sorting was done before RNA was extracted from the tissue. Distant lung tissue was collected more than 3 cm away from the tumor edge. Newly diagnosed lung cancer patients had thoracic surgery in China, August–late 2014, without prior chemotherapy. Three rounds of nested PCR, following a modified ARM-PCR protocol, produced the TCRbeta library. TCRdb reanalysed the multiplex PCR reads using MiXCR and keeps one entry per CDR3 protein. The table includes tens of thousands of distinct CDR3 sequences, more than 75% detected once. The receptor comes from a man in his sixties with non-small cell lung cancer. Input material: distant non-tumor lung tissue.

CDR3 amino acids: CSRSYGLADSTDTQYF. The CDR3 DNA reads as TGTTCCAGGAGCTACGGGCTAGCAGATAGCACAGATACGCAGTATTTT. This rearrangement joins TRBV11-3 to TRBJ2-3, with D perhaps TRBD2 (5 bases). The CDR3 covers 16 residues. The germline V gene encodes CDR1 SGHNT and CDR2 YENEEA.